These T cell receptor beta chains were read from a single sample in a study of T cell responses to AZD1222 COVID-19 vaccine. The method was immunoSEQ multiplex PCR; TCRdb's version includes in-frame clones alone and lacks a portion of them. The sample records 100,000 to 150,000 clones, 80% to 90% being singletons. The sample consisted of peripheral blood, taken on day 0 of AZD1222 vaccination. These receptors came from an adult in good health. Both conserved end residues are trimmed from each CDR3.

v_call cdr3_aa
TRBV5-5 ASRAGWSTDTQY
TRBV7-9 ASSLTGLGDTQY
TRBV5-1 ASSLGTGSSSYNEQF
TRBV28 ASGQFGTNTGELF
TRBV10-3 AIALAGGSYEQY
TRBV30 AWSLGASSDTQY
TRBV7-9 ASSKGQASTNEKLF
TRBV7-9 ASSSDSSSYEQY
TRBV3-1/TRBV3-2 ASSFRNTIY
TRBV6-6 ASSKRDSYSGNTIY
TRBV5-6 ASSLGREYSNQPQH
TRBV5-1 ASSLHPITSGRGPSEQF
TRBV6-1 ASSDQGEWDSPLH
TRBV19 ASSIQPDSYEQY
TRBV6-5 ASSRPGTNNEQF
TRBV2 ASSEWTGGDGELF
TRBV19 ASSIGSRGSPLH
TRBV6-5 ATETDSTGANVLT
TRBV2 ASGQGAGNTEAF
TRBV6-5 ASSSGLLNEQF
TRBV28 ASRERDYPLYEQY
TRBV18 ASSSDRDSPLH
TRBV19 ASSPTASRYGYT
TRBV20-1 SASGTGGTEAF
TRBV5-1 ASSLARGFDYGYT
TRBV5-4 ASSLDRFPTGELF
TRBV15 ATSKTMGTWSSGNTIY
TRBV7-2 ASSPGVFSEQY
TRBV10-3 AISESARGSNEKLF
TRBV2 ASSWGSARETQY
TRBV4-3 ASSQTSGENEKLF
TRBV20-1 SARNRGGQF
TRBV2 ASSEQASSYEQY
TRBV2 ATNGQGDNQPQH
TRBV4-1 ASSQGVADNEQF
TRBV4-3 ASSRARTGLNEKLF
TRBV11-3 ASSLAGRTLNEQF
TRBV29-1 SARGGTNEKLF
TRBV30 AWSKGYGTEAF
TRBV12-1 ASSFENPTGAWGNSPLH
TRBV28 ASRVQGRVGAF
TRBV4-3 ASSQDQGTSGYNEQF
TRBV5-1 ASSLVSGRAREQY
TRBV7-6 ASSLSGGFLDTQY
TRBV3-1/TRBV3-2 ASSQEGMGGANEKLF
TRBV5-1 ASSFDRAAEAF
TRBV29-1 SVGGVGGAGVATDTQY